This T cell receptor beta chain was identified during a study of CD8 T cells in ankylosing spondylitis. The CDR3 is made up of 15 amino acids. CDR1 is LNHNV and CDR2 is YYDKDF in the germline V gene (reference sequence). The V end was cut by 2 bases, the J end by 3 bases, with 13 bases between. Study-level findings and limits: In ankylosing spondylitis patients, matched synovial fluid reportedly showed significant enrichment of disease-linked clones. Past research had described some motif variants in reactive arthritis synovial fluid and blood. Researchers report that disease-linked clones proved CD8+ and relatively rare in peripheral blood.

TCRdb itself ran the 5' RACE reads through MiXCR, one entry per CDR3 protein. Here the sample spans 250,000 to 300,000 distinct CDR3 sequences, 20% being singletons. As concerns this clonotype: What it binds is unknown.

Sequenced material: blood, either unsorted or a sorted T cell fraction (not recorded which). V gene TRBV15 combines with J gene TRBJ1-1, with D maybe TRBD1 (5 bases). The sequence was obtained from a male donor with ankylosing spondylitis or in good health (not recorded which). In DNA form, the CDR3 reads TGTGCCACCAGCAGACGCGGCCCGGGGGACACTGAAGCTTTCTTT. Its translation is CATSRRGPGDTEAFF.